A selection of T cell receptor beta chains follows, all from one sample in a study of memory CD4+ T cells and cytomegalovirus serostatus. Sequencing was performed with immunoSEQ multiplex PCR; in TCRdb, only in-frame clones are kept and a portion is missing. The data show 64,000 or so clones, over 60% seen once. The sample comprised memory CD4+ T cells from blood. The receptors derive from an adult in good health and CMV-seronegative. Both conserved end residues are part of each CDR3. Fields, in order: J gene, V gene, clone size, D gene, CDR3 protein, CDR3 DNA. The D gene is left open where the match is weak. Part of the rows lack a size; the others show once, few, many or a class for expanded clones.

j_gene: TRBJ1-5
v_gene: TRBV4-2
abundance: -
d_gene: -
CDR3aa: CASSQDWGGSRMNQPQHF
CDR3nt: TGTGCCAGCAGCCAAGACTGGGGGGGGTCGAGGATGAATCAGCCCCAGCATTTT

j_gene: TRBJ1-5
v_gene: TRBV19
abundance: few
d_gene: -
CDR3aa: CASSIGPSLRGQPQHF
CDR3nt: TGTGCCAGTAGTATCGGACCGTCTCTAAGGGGTCAGCCCCAGCATTTT

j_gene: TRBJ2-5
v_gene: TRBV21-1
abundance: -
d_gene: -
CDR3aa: CASTGNGRGETQYF
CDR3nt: TGTGCCAGCACCGGGAACGGCAGGGGAGAGACCCAGTACTTC

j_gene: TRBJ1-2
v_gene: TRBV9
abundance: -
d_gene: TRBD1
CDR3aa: CASSVGGTAAKYGYTF
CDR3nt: TGTGCCAGCAGCGTAGGGGGGACAGCGGCGAAATATGGCTACACCTTC

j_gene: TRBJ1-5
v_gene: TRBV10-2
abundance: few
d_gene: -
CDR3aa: CASNIVGPNQPQHF
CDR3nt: TGCGCCAGCAATATAGTGGGGCCCAATCAGCCCCAGCATTTT

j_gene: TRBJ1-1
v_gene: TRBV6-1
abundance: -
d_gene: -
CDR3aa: CASSEWDIAEAFF
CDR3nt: TGTGCCAGCAGTGAGTGGGATATCGCTGAAGCTTTCTTT

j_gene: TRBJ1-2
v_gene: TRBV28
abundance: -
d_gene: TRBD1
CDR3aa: CATIRTGTNYGYTF
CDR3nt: TGTGCCACCATACGGACAGGGACTAACTATGGCTACACCTTC

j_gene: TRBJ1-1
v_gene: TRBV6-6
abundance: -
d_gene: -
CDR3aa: CASREGDFWNTEAFF
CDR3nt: TGTGCCAGCAGGGAGGGCGACTTTTGGAACACTGAAGCTTTCTTT

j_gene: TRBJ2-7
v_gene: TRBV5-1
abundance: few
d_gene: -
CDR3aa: CASSRGGRGQEDEQYF
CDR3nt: TGCGCCAGCAGTCGGGGAGGTAGGGGGCAGGAGGACGAGCAGTACTTC

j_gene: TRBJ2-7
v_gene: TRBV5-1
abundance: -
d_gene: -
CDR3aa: CASSLSRGSQYEQYF
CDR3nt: TGCGCCAGCAGCTTGTCTAGGGGGAGTCAGTACGAGCAGTACTTC

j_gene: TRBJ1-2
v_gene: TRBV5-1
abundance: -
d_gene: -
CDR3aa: CASSLQQEGRGGNGYTF
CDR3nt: TGCGCCAGCAGCTTGCAACAGGAGGGCAGGGGTGGGAATGGCTACACCTTC

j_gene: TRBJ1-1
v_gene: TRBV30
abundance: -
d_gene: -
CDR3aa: CAWSVGEGTEAFF
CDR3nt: TGTGCCTGGAGTGTCGGAGAGGGGACTGAAGCTTTCTTT

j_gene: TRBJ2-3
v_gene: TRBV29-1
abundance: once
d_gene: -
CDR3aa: CSAVPQGNPTDTQYF
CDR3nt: TGCAGCGCGGTCCCTCAGGGTAACCCCACAGATACGCAGTATTTT

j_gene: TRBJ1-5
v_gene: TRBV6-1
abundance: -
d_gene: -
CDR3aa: CASSEGYQPQHF
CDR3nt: TGTGCCAGCAGTGAAGGATATCAGCCCCAGCATTTT

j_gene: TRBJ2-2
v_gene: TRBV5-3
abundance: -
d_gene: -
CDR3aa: CAPPVPTGELFF
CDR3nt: TGTGCCCCCCCGGTCCCCACCGGGGAGCTGTTTTTT

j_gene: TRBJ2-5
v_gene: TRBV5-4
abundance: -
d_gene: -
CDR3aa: CASSTRTQETQYF
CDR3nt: TGTGCCAGCAGCACCCGGACCCAAGAGACCCAGTACTTC

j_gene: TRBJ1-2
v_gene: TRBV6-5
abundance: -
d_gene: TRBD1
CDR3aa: CASSYDRVAVDGYTF
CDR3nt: TGTGCCAGCAGTTATGACAGGGTAGCAGTTGATGGCTACACCTTC

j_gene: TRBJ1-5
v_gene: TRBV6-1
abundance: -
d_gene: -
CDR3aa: CASISEWHYQPQHF
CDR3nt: TGTGCCAGCATCTCAGAGTGGCATTATCAGCCCCAGCATTTT

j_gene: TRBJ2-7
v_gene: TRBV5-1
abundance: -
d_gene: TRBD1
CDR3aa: CASSTGQVVTYEQYF
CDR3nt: TGCGCCAGCAGCACGGGACAGGTGGTGACCTACGAGCAGTACTTC

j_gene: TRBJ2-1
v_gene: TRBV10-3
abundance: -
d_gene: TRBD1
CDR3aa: CAISLANRGLNNEQFF
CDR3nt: TGTGCCATCAGCTTAGCCAACAGGGGCCTCAACAATGAGCAGTTCTTC

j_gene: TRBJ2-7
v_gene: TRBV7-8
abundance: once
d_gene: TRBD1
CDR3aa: CASSLGTGTYEQYF
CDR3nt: TGTGCCAGCAGCCTAGGGACAGGGACCTACGAGCAGTACTTC

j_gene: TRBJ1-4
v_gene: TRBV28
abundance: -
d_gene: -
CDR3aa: CASREPGLGEKLFF
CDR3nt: TGTGCCAGCCGCGAACCGGGACTGGGAGAAAAACTGTTTTTT

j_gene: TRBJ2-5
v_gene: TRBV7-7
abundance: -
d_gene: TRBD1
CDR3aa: CASSLEGQGGETQYF
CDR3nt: TGTGCTAGCAGCTTAGAGGGACAGGGTGGAGAGACCCAGTACTTC

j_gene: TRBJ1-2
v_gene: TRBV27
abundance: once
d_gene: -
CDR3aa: CASSLRVGGFYGYTF
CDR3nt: TGTGCCAGCAGTTTAAGGGTAGGGGGGTTTTATGGCTACACCTTC

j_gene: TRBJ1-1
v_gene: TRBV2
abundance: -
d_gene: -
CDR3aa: CASSSQENTEAFF
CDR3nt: TGTGCCAGCAGTTCACAGGAGAACACTGAAGCTTTCTTT

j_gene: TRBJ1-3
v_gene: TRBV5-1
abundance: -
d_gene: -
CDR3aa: CASSLEYTGGNTIYF
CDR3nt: TGCGCCAGCAGCTTGGAGTACACCGGGGGAAACACCATATATTTT

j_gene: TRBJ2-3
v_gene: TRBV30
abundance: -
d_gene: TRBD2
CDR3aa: CAWSSGTSSDTQYF
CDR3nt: TGTGCCTGGAGCTCCGGGACTAGCAGCGATACGCAGTATTTT

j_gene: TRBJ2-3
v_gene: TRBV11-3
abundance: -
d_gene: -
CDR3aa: CASSPRWGADTQYF
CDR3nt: TGTGCCAGCAGCCCCCGTTGGGGAGCAGATACGCAGTATTTT

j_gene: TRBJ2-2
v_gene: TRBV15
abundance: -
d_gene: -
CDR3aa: CATSVRGYPHTGELFF
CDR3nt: TGTGCCACCTCGGTTCGGGGGTATCCGCACACCGGGGAGCTGTTTTTT

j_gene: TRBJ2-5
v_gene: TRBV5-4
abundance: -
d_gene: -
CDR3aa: CASSLEETQYF
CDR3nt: TGTGCCAGCAGCTTAGAAGAGACCCAGTACTTC

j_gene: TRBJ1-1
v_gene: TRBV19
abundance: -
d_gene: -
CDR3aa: CASRRGGSETEAFF
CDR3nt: TGTGCCAGTAGGCGGGGGGGGTCCGAGACTGAAGCTTTCTTT

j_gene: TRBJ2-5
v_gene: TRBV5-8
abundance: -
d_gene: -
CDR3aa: CASSLILKGRETQYF
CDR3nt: TGTGCCAGCAGCTTGATTTTAAAGGGCCGGGAGACCCAGTACTTC

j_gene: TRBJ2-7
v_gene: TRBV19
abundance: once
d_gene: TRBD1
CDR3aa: CASRVGQGASGEQYF
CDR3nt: TGTGCCAGTAGGGTCGGACAGGGGGCCTCAGGCGAGCAGTACTTC

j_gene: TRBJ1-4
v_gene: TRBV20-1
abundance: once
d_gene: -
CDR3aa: CSAGTEKLFF
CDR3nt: TGCAGTGCTGGAACGGAAAAACTGTTTTTT

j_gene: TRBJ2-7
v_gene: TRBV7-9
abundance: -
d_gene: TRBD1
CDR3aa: CASSRGTASYEQYF
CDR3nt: TGTGCCAGCAGTAGAGGGACAGCCTCCTACGAGCAGTACTTC

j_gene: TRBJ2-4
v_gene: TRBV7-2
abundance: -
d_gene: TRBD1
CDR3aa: CASSSLDRGNIQYF
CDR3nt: TGTGCCAGCAGCTCGCTGGACAGGGGAAACATTCAGTACTTC

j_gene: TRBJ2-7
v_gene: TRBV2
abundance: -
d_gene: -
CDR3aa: CASSVVYEQYF
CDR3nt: TGTGCCAGCAGTGTGGTTTACGAGCAGTACTTC

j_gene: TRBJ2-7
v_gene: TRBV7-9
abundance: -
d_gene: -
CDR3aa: CASSFLGGYEQYF
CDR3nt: TGTGCCAGCAGCTTTTTGGGGGGCTACGAGCAGTACTTC

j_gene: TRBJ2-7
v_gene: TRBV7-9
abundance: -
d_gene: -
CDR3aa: CASSDRRSSYEQYF
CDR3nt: TGTGCCAGCAGCGACCGTAGAAGCTCCTACGAGCAGTACTTC

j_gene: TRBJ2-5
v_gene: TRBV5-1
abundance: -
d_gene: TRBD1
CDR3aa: CASSLTGTAQETQYF
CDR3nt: TGCGCCAGCAGCTTGACTGGGACAGCCCAAGAGACCCAGTACTTC

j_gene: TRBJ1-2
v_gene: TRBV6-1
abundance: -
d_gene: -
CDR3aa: CASSVDPGYGYTF
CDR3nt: TGTGCCAGCAGTGTGGACCCGGGCTACGGCTACACCTTC

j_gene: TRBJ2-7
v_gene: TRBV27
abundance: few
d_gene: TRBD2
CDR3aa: CASSPRTSGYEQYF
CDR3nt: TGTGCCAGCAGTCCTCGGACTAGCGGGTACGAGCAGTACTTC

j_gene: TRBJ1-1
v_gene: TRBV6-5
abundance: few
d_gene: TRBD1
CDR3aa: CASSYQGANTEAFF
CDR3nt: TGTGCCAGCAGTTATCAGGGGGCGAACACTGAAGCTTTCTTT

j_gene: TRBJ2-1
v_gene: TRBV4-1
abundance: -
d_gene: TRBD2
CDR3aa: CASSQGLAVFSYNEQFF
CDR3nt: TGCGCCAGCAGCCAAGGACTAGCGGTCTTCTCCTACAATGAGCAGTTCTTC

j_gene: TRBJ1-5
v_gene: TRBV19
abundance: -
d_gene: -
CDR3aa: CASSIWGVGDNQPQHF
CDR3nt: TGTGCCAGTAGTATCTGGGGGGTGGGAGACAATCAGCCCCAGCATTTT

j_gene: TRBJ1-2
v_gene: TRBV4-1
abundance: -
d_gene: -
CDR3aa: CASSQDRGVRGYTF
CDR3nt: TGCGCCAGCAGCCAAGATCGCGGGGTACGTGGCTACACCTTC

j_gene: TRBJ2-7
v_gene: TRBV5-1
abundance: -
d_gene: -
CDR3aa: CASSPEGIFQYEQYF
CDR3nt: TGCGCCAGCAGCCCAGAGGGCATCTTCCAGTACGAGCAGTACTTC

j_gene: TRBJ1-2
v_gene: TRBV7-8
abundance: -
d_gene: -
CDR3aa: CASSLATSGNNYGYTF
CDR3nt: TGTGCCAGCAGCTTAGCAACCTCGGGGAATAACTATGGCTACACCTTC

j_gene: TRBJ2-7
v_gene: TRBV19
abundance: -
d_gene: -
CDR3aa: CASSISIVSDEQYF
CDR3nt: TGTGCCAGTAGTATCTCCATAGTATCTGACGAGCAGTACTTC

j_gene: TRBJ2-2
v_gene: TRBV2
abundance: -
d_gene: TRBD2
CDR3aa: CASRELAGDTGELFF
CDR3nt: TGTGCCAGCAGAGAACTAGCGGGAGACACCGGGGAGCTGTTTTTT

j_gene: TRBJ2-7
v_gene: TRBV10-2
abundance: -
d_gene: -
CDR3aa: CASSVLLATGSYEQYF
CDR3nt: TGCGCCAGCAGCGTCCTGCTAGCGACGGGGTCCTACGAGCAGTACTTC

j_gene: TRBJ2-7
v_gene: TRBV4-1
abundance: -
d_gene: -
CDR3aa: CASTPRLGSPEQYF
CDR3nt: TGCGCCAGCACGCCCCGTTTAGGTTCCCCCGAGCAGTACTTC

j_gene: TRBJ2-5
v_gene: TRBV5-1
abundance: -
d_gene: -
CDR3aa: CASSLMSPGGETQYF
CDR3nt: TGCGCCAGCAGCTTGATGAGTCCCGGCGGGGAGACCCAGTACTTC

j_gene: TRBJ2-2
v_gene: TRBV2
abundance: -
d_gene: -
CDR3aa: CASSLGYTGELFF
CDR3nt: TGTGCCAGCTCCCTAGGATACACCGGGGAGCTGTTTTTT